The 29 T cell receptor beta chains below come from one sample, sequenced in a study of PD-L1 blockade in urothelial cancer. This table comes from immunoSEQ multiplex PCR, and its TCRdb copy is limited to in-frame clones, with some not included. The top ten hold under 3% of the sample, which has some 60,000 clones, about 82% seen once. Sample: PBMCs, taken around atezolizumab (anti-PD-L1) treatment. The receptor source for this set is a man between 45 and 60 years old with urothelial cancer.

This sequence joins TRBV18 and TRBJ2-7, with D tentatively TRBD2 (6 bases). CDR3 length: 15 residues. The germline CDR1 and CDR2 sequences are KGHSH and LQKENI. Trimming removed 4 bases at V and 2 bases at J, with 15 bases between. In DNA form, the CDR3 reads TGTGCCAGCTCACTTGGGGGGACCGGACCCTACGAGCAGTACTTC. This translates into CASSLGGTGPYEQYF.

This chain connects TRBV7-9 to TRBJ2-7; no clear D. In germline, CDR1 is SEHNR, CDR2 FQNEAQ (reference sequence). The CDR3 totals 12 residues. V lost 2 bases, J lost 3 bases, and 5 bases lay in between. The CDR3 spells CASSLPGYEQYF. In nucleotides, the CDR3 is TGTGCCAGCAGCTTACCCGGCTACGAGCAGTACTTC.

The chain couples TRBV7-9 to TRBJ2-1; no firm D call. V was shortened by 4 bases and J by 7 bases, with 11 bases between the two germline ends. This CDR3 region has 13 residues. From germline, CDR1 is SEHNR and CDR2 FQNEAQ (reference sequence). CDR3 loop: CASSSPLLNEQFF. CDR3 in DNA: TGTGCCAGCAGCTCTCCTTTACTTAATGAGCAGTTCTTC.

The gene calls are TRBV5-1 and TRBJ2-1, with a tentative D call TRBD2 (5 bases). This CDR3 is 15 amino acids long. Trimming took off 4 bases at V and 6 bases at J, with 17 bases between the two ends. The germline CDR1 and CDR2 sequences are SGHRS and YFSETQ. CDR3 sequence reads: CASSLTSSPPNEQFF. Here the CDR3 DNA reads TGCGCCAGCAGCCTTACTAGTTCCCCTCCCAATGAGCAGTTCTTC.

The V and J genes are TRBV29-1 and TRBJ2-7, with 10 bases lining up with TRBD2. V shed 6 bases and J 0 bases; nucleotides not matched to a gene: 2. The length of the CDR3 is 13 residues. Germline V gene data show CDR1 as SQVTM and CDR2 as ANQGSEA. The CDR3 sequence: CSVLAGSSYEQYF. CDR3 coding DNA: TGCAGCGTACTAGCGGGGAGCTCCTACGAGCAGTACTTC.

The gene calls are TRBV6-5 and TRBJ2-7, with 9 bases aligning to TRBD2. Germline V lookup: CDR1 MNHEY, CDR2 SVGAGI. The CDR3 spans 14 residues. V shed 5 bases, J shed 4 bases, and the junction held 6 bases outside the gene matches. The CDR3 protein is CASSTSSGRYEQYF. CDR3 bases: TGTGCCAGCAGTACCTCCAGCGGGAGGTACGAGCAGTACTTC.

The rearrangement links TRBV7-9 to TRBJ1-6, with TRBD1 identical over 8 bases. The ends lost 3 bases at V and 7 bases at J; junction bases unmatched: 2. Germline CDR1 and CDR2: SEHNR and FQNEAQ (reference sequence). CDR3 length: 14 residues. The CDR3 spells CASSLGQVNSPLHF. The DNA of the CDR3 is TGTGCCAGCAGCTTGGGACAGGTGAATTCACCCCTCCACTTT.

This rearrangement joins TRBV11-2 to TRBJ2-7; 13 bases are a match to TRBD2. Germline V gives CDR1 SGHAT, CDR2 FQNNGV. There are 16 residues in the CDR3. The junction had 4 bases not matched to a gene; V was cut back by 5 bases and J by 0 bases. In DNA form, the CDR3 reads TGTGCCAGCAGCCCTCGGACTAGCGGGAGCTCCTACGAGCAGTACTTC. It yields the protein CASSPRTSGSSYEQYF.

Only one count was recorded for this clone. V usage is TRBV19 and J usage is TRBJ1-6, with a tentative D call TRBD1 (5 bases). The V end lost 3 bases, the J end lost 6 bases, and 9 bases lay between the germline ends. CDR3 length: 14 amino acids. Looked up from germline, CDR1 is LNHDA and CDR2 is SQIVND (reference sequence). The CDR3 loop is CASSIQGSNSPLHF. CDR3 sequence (DNA): TGTGCCAGTAGTATCCAGGGTTCTAATTCACCCCTCCACTTT.

The chain uses TRBV7-9 and TRBJ2-7, with TRBD1 as a possible D gene (5 bases). The CDR3 has 17 amino acids. V was cut by 7 bases and J by 0 bases, with 22 bases left in between. Germline CDR1 SEHNR, CDR2 FQNEAQ (reference sequence). The CDR3 DNA follows: TGTGCCAGCACCCCATTTCCCCCCAGGGATAGCTCCTACGAGCAGTACTTC. This encodes CASTPFPPRDSSYEQYF. The whole variable domain, filled in from reference TRBV7-9 and TRBJ2-7, reads DTGVSQNPRHKITKRGQNVTFRCDPISEHNRLYWYRQTLGQGPEFLTYFQNEAQLEKSRLLSDRFSAERPKGSFSTLEIQRTEQGDSAMYLCASTPFPPRDSSYEQYFGPGTRLTVT.

The chain combines TRBV28 with TRBJ2-1, with 8 positions matching TRBD1. There are 14 residues in the CDR3. J gave up 2 bases and V 6 bases, and 3 bases lay outside the gene matches. Germline V gene lookup returns CDR1 MDHEN and CDR2 SYDVKM. As DNA, the CDR3 is TGTGCCAGCAGGACGGGACAGGCCTACAATGAGCAGTTCTTC. Protein product: CASRTGQAYNEQFF.

The V call is TRBV18, the J call TRBJ2-3; TRBD1 matches at 10 bases. This CDR3 has 16 residues. In germline, CDR1 is KGHSH, CDR2 LQKENI. V gave up 3 bases and J gave up 4 bases; unmatched junction bases: 7. In DNA form, the CDR3 reads TGTGCCAGCTCACCGACAGGGGGCGGCATCGCAGATACGCAGTATTTT. Its protein is CASSPTGGGIADTQYF.

The V call is TRBV11-2, the J call TRBJ2-3, with no clear D. The germline V and J ends were trimmed by 5 bases and 0 bases, with 9 bases remaining between them. The CDR3 loop spans 14 amino acids. Germline CDR1 SGHAT, CDR2 FQNNGV. The chain's CDR3 is CASSRTYSTDTQYF. In DNA, the CDR3 is TGTGCCAGCAGCCGAACTTACAGCACAGATACGCAGTATTTT.

The chain recombines TRBV2 with TRBJ2-5; 7 nucleotides agree with TRBD1. Germline loops: CDR1 SNHLY, CDR2 FYNNEI. CDR3 length: 15 amino acids. V shed 0 bases and J 5 bases; nucleotides not matched to a gene: 6. The chain's CDR3 is CASSEARGGAETQYF. The CDR3 DNA reads as TGTGCCAGCAGTGAAGCGCGAGGGGGCGCCGAGACCCAGTACTTC.

The chain employs TRBV5-1 and TRBJ2-2; 10 positions agree with TRBD2. CDR3 size: 16 residues. The germline CDR1 and CDR2 sequences are SGHRS and YFSETQ. V was pared by 4 bases and J by 0 bases, with 3 bases of the junction left unmatched. CDR3 DNA sequence: TGCGCCAGCAGCCAAACTAGCGGGACGAACACCGGGGAGCTGTTTTTT. Encoded protein: CASSQTSGTNTGELFF.

This clone has only one observation. The chain employs TRBV4-1 and TRBJ2-7, with D perhaps matching TRBD1 (7 bases). Per the germline V gene, CDR1 is MGHRA and CDR2 is YSYEKL. The CDR3 extends over 15 amino acids. V lost 0 bases, J lost 2 bases, and 11 bases lay in between. CDR3 bases: TGCGCCAGCAGCCAAGATCGCGGGACAGCCTACGAGCAGTACTTC. As protein: CASSQDRGTAYEQYF.

V is TRBV7-8 and J is TRBJ1-6; tentatively, D is TRBD1 (5 bases). V was trimmed by 1 base and J by 10 bases, leaving 20 bases between them. The germline gives CDR1 SGHVS, CDR2 FQNEAQ. The CDR3 extends over 17 amino acids. The CDR3 DNA follows: TGTGCCAGCAGCTTAGTAGGCGCAGGTCAGGGAAGCTCACCCCTCCACTTT. The encoded protein is CASSLVGAGQGSSPLHF.

The chain uses TRBV7-3 and TRBJ2-7; weak D call: TRBD2 (5 bases). There are 12 residues in the CDR3. Looked up from germline, CDR1 is SGHTA and CDR2 is FQGTGA. The V end lost 5 bases, the J end lost 5 bases, and 10 bases lay between the germline ends. The CDR3 loop reads CASSQPGNEQYF. CDR3 bases: TGTGCCAGCAGCCAACCCGGGAACGAGCAGTACTTC. Full variable domain (remainder filled in from reference TRBV7-3 and TRBJ2-7): GAGVSQTPSNKVTEKGKYVELRCDPISGHTALYWYRQSLGQGPEFLIYFQGTGAADDSGLPNDRFFAVRPEGSVSTLKIQRTERGDSAVYLCASSQPGNEQYFGPGTRLTVT.

This clone showed up just once. The gene calls are TRBV19 and TRBJ2-7; 8 nucleotides align to TRBD2. The ends lost 6 bases at V and 7 bases at J; junction bases unmatched: 14. CDR3 length equals 15 residues. CDR1 is LNHDA, CDR2 SQIVND, per germline (reference sequence). The CDR3 is CASSPSSAPGGEQYF. In nucleotides, the CDR3 is TGTGCCAGTAGCCCCTCTAGCGCCCCGGGAGGGGAGCAGTACTTC.

V usage is TRBV6-4 and J usage is TRBJ2-3; maybe TRBD2 (6 bases). The CDR3 has 14 residues. Per the germline V gene, CDR1 is MRHNA and CDR2 is SNTAGT. V gave up 3 bases and J gave up 5 bases, with 12 bases separating them. The CDR3 sequence is CASSEDGGQDTQYF. The CDR3 region has the DNA TGTGCCAGCAGTGAAGATGGAGGGCAAGATACGCAGTATTTT.

The V gene is TRBV7-2, the J gene TRBJ2-3; 9 bases fit TRBD2. The CDR3 is 15 residues long. The germline CDR1 and CDR2 sequences are SGHTA and FQGNSA. Trimming cost V 6 bases and J 9 bases; bases outside gene matches: 13. DNA of the CDR3: TGTGCCAGCAGTTCCACTGGTCCTAGCGGGGTAACGCAGTATTTT. Translating gives CASSSTGPSGVTQYF.

The chain uses TRBV19 and TRBJ2-1, with 10 bases that match TRBD2. CDR3 length: 15 residues. The V segment lost 11 bases and the J segment 5 bases; nucleotides outside the gene matches: 12. The V gene's germline CDR1 is LNHDA and CDR2 SQIVND (reference sequence). CDR3 amino acids: CARKGVGLANNEQFF. The CDR3 DNA reads TGTGCCCGAAAGGGGGTGGGACTAGCGAACAATGAGCAGTTCTTC.

The chain recombines TRBV11-2 with TRBJ2-1; D is unresolved. V was cut by 4 bases and J by 0 bases, with 16 bases left in between. The germline CDR1 and CDR2 sequences are SGHAT and FQNNGV. This CDR3 has 17 residues. This chain's CDR3 is CASSYHSNRSSYNEQFF. The CDR3 coding sequence is TGTGCCAGCAGCTATCACTCGAACCGAAGCTCCTACAATGAGCAGTTCTTC.

The count of this clone is one. The gene calls are TRBV6-1 and TRBJ2-5; 9 nucleotides agree with TRBD2. Germline values: CDR1 MNHNS, CDR2 SASEGT. CDR3 length equals 17 residues. Trimming removed 4 bases from V and 4 bases from J; junction bases left unmatched: 13. The CDR3 reads CASSGPLGGRAGETQYF. The CDR3 nucleotides are TGTGCCAGCAGTGGCCCCCTTGGCGGGAGGGCCGGAGAGACCCAGTACTTC.

The chain joins TRBV28 to TRBJ2-4; a weak D match, TRBD2 (5 bases). This CDR3 comprises 12 residues. Germline lookup yields CDR1 MDHEN and CDR2 SYDVKM. V lost 10 bases and J lost 6, with 13 bases in between. CDR3: CAILGSGNIQYF. CDR3 DNA: TGTGCCATACTAGGATCGGGAAACATTCAGTACTTC.

The genes are TRBV9 and TRBJ2-7; 7 nucleotides line up with TRBD2. CDR1 and CDR2 from the germline V gene are SGDLS and YYNGEE. V lost 4 bases, J lost 3 bases, and 13 bases stayed unmatched. The CDR3 is 16 residues long. This CDR3 is CASSPGAALADYEQYF. CDR3 nucleotides: TGTGCCAGCAGCCCCGGAGCAGCTCTAGCGGACTACGAGCAGTACTTC.

The chain carries TRBV6-1 and TRBJ1-5; D call uncertain. Trimming took 5 bases from V and 1 from J, leaving 6 bases between them. Germline CDR1 MNHNS, CDR2 SASEGT. The CDR3 covers 13 residues. The CDR3 reads CASSRGSNQPQHF. The CDR3 coding sequence is TGTGCCAGCAGTAGAGGGAGCAATCAGCCCCAGCATTTT.

This chain links TRBV30 with TRBJ1-2; D is unresolved. The CDR3 runs to 12 residues. Trimming took off 0 bases at V and 7 bases at J, with 9 bases between the two ends. Germline V gene lookup returns CDR1 GTSNPN and CDR2 SVGIG (reference sequence). CDR3 sequence (DNA): TGTGCCTGGAGTGTCTTTCGGGGTGGCTACACCTTC. The encoded protein is CAWSVFRGGYTF.

This clone was recorded a few times. This rearrangement joins TRBV11-2 to TRBJ1-2; TRBD1 might be the D (5 bases). Germline assignment: CDR1 SGHAT and CDR2 FQNNGV. V lost 3 bases and J 4 bases, leaving 12 bases between the germline ends. This CDR3 region has 14 residues. CDR3 DNA sequence: TGTGCCAGCAGCTTCGACAGCTCGTTCTATGGCTACACCTTC. Protein: CASSFDSSFYGYTF.